This TCR beta chain was observed in a study of T cells in Graves' hyperthyroidism and ophthalmopathy (dated by TCRdb to 2018 to 2020). Study-level background: Peripheral blood samples were taken at initial diagnosis, before any treatment was given. To identify distinguishing TCR V-J signatures, a discovery cohort of about a hundred patients was used, comprising 40 to 45 with Graves' ophthalmopathy and around 60 with stable Graves' hyperthyroidism. Prospective prediction of ophthalmopathy was tested in an independent validation cohort consisting of 18 to 20 hyperthyroidism patients and around 16 patients who later progressed to ophthalmopathy. The roughly 94 discovery patients were randomly divided into training and test sets at a 7:3 ratio. The study also compared thyroid tissue and blood T-cell repertoires from several Graves' hyperthyroidism patients. Following sampling, methimazole starting at 30 mg daily was given to hyperthyroidism patients, and high-dose intravenous methylprednisolone was given to ophthalmopathy patients. TCR Vbeta CDR3 sequencing of 140 or so peripheral blood samples (43 ophthalmopathy, roughly 72 hyperthyroidism and around 17 progressor patients) is reported in the paper.

This clonotype was seen repeatedly, ten times or more. Its antigen is still unknown. Nothing much larger sits one base from this clone, and base qualities are not available. Including the terminal cysteine and phenylalanine, the CDR3 comprises 11 residues. Only the CDR3 portion is preserved as DNA: 33 bases, with reading frame beginning at the first base. In the germline V gene, CDR1 corresponds to MGHDK and CDR2 to SYGVNS. Relative to germline, V is 2 bases shorter and J is 7 bases shorter, with 6 bases between their ends. The TCR beta CDR3 regions were amplified from RNA transcripts. For the first round of RT-PCR on the TCR CDR3, the HTBI primer set was used together with the Qiagen OneStep RT-PCR kit. A second multiplex PCR round built the libraries, followed by size selection and purification. Paired-end sequencing of the libraries was performed with 100 bp reads on an Illumina HiSeq2000. The authors processed their data as follows. SOAPnuke was used to process the raw data, throwing out any read that contained adapters or uncalled bases, had a mean Phred below 15, or lacked an exact constant-primer or identifier match. High-quality paired reads were merged using COPE v1.2.5, and each unique nucleotide sequence was defined as a clonotype. Clonotypes were aligned to IMGT TRBV, TRBD and TRBJ reference segments using MiTCR v1.1. The analysis included only V-J combinations with a frequency above 0.0001, which together covered 99% to 99.2% of the repertoires. The TCS score was defined as F50 (clonal expansion) divided by E x V (chaos), with BLOSUM62-based TCRdist calculated between CDR3 peptides within each V-J. Welch's t-statistics and random forest reduced roughly 540 V-J features to around 14, which were used in a naive Bayes classifier (R e1071). The public reads were quality trimmed at Q25 with fastp and then assembled into clones with MiXCR by TCRdb, keeping productive beta chains. Rows with a matching CDR3 protein are joined into one entry that keeps the most common DNA and genes. The V and J calls and clone size come from TCRdb's table, not from the authors' own analysis. The sample table holds around 300,000 distinct CDR3 sequences, of which less than 30% were seen once. Of the sample, about 30% is held by the ten largest clones.

Hyperthyroidism patients were aged 18 to 65 years and newly diagnosed, with disease duration of less than 2 months. The study excluded patients with uncontrolled infections, other autoimmune diseases, pregnancy or lactation. Clinical symptoms, serum thyroxine and TRAb, thyroid ultrasound, and orbital computed tomography formed the basis for the diagnoses. Blood from progressor patients was drawn when they were first diagnosed with hyperthyroidism, before any ophthalmopathy symptoms appeared. PBMCs were separated from roughly 9.6 ml of fresh peripheral blood using Ficoll-Paque density gradient centrifugation. Progressor patients were defined as those initially diagnosed with Graves' hyperthyroidism in whom ophthalmopathy developed during follow-up. Trizol reagent was used to extract total RNA, and RNA quality was then checked on an Agilent 2100 Bioanalyzer. On the study overall, not on this receptor specifically: Most expanded thyroid clonotypes (frequency above 0.001) were also found in blood, which suggests that blood repertoires may mirror thyroid immune responses. In cross-validation, a model built on a 13 V-J signature told ophthalmopathy apart from stable hyperthyroidism with 85% to 90% sensitivity and approximately 81% specificity, and in testing the same model reached 80%/75%. In validation, the model predicted progression to ophthalmopathy a median of about 5.9 months before onset, with roughly 70% sensitivity and roughly 77% specificity. Sample size was not statistically predetermined, and investigators were not blinded to group allocation.

This clonotype originated in a man aged 35 to 55 with Graves' hyperthyroidism that later progressed to Graves' ophthalmopathy. What was sequenced was blood. The rearrangement combines TRBV25-1 with TRBJ2-7; the D gene assignment is ambiguous. The CDR3 protein sequence reads: CASSEGPEQYF. DNA sequence: TGTGCCAGCAGTGAAGGGCCGGAGCAGTACTTC.